This record covers a single T cell receptor (beta chain). This sample was included in a study of brain T cells in children with intractable seizures. This CDR3 has 15 residues. CDR1 is MNHEY, CDR2 SMNVEV, per germline (reference sequence). J was trimmed by 3 bases and V by 6 bases; bases with no gene match: 11. The time point: blood from clinic visit 5 months post-surgery; TSC patient then seizure free. Clones were read by immunoSEQ multiplex PCR, and TCRdb kept only the in-frame ones, dropping some. Of approximately 330,000 clones listed, nearly 95% were seen once; the top ten hold roughly 6%. This sample comprised peripheral blood, obtained roughly 5 months after surgery. This sequence was found in a boy younger than two with tuberous sclerosis and intractable seizures. The gene calls are TRBV27 and TRBJ2-7, with 7 nucleotides matching TRBD2. The CDR3 is CASSPSGNPYYEQYF. Here the CDR3 DNA reads TGTGCCAGCAGCCCCAGCGGGAATCCCTACTACGAGCAGTACTTC.